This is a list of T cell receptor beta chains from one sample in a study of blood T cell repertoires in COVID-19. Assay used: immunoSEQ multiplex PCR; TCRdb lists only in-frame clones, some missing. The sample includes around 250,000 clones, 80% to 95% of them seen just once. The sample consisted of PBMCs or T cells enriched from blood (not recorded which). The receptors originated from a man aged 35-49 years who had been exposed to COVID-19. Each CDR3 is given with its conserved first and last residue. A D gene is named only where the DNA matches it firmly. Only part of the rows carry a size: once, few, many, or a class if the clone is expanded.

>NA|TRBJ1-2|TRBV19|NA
CASSISYHYGYTF
TGTGCCAGTAGTATTTCTTATCACTATGGCTACACCTTC
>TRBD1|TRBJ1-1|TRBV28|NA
CASTRTGYRGTEAFF
TGTGCCAGCACAAGGACAGGGTATCGGGGCACTGAAGCTTTCTTT
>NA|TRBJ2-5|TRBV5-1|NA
CASTLGTQETQYF
TGCGCCAGCACCTTGGGGACTCAAGAGACCCAGTACTTC
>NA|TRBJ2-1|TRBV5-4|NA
CASSLGGQLNNEQFF
TGTGCCAGCAGCTTGGGCGGACAGCTTAACAATGAGCAGTTCTTC
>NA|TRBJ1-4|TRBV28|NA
CASRNLEEKLFF
TGTGCCAGCAGAAACCTAGAAGAAAAACTGTTTTTT
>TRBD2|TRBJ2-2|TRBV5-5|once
CASSSGLDLNTGELFF
TGTGCCAGCAGCTCGGGACTAGACTTGAACACCGGGGAGCTGTTTTTT
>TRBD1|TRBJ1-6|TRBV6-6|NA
CASSTDRGNSPLHF
TGTGCCAGCAGTACCGACAGGGGTAATTCACCCCTCCACTTT
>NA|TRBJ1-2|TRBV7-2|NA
CASSNPGTGNYGYTF
TGTGCCAGCAGCAATCCCGGGACTGGCAACTATGGCTACACCTTC
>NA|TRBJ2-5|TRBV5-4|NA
CASSHPGSPETQYF
TGTGCCAGCAGCCACCCAGGGTCCCCAGAGACCCAGTACTTC
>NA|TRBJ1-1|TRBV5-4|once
CASSRGGGATEAFF
TGTGCCAGCAGCCGAGGGGGGGGAGCCACTGAAGCTTTCTTT
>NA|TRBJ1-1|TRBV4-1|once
CASSQGGGNTEAFF
TGCGCCAGCAGCCAAGGAGGGGGAAACACTGAAGCTTTCTTT
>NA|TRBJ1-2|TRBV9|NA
CASSTDSSGYTF
TGTGCCAGCAGCACCGACAGCTCCGGCTACACCTTC
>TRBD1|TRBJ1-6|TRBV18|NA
CASSLGTGTNSPLHF
TGTGCCAGCTCACTCGGGACAGGAACTAATTCACCCCTCCACTTT
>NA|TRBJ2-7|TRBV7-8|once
CASSLEVVRLVLAVSYEQYF
TGTGCCAGCAGCTTAGAGGTGGTTCGACTAGTACTGGCCGTCTCCTACGAGCAGTACTTC
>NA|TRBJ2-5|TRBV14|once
CASSQVGGYQETQYF
TGTGCCAGCAGCCAAGTTGGAGGGTACCAAGAGACCCAGTACTTC
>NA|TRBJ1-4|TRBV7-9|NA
CASSLGDTGNEKLFF
TGTGCCAGCAGCTTAGGGGACACCGGTAATGAAAAACTGTTTTTT
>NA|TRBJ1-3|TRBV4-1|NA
CASSQEPHGGTGNTIYF
TGCGCCAGCAGCCAAGAACCCCATGGGGGGACTGGAAACACCATATATTTT
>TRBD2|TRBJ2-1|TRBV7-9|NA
CASSASGRTIYEQFF
TGTGCCAGCAGCGCTAGCGGGAGGACTATCTATGAGCAGTTCTTC
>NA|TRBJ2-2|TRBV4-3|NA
CASSQEGRGSVNTGELFF
TGCGCCAGCAGCCAAGAAGGAAGGGGGAGTGTAAACACCGGGGAGCTGTTTTTT
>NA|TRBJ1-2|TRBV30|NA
CAWSLSYGYTF
TGTGCCTGGAGTCTGTCCTATGGCTACACCTTC
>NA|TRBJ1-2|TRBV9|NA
CASSHGQPDGYTF
TGTGCCAGCAGCCACGGACAGCCGGATGGCTACACCTTC
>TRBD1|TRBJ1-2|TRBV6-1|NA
CASSETGGTACTF
TGTGCCAGCAGTGAAACGGGGGGGACAGCCTGCACCTTC
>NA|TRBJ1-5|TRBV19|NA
CASSGFSSQPQHF
TGTGCCAGTAGTGGATTTAGCAGTCAGCCCCAGCATTTT
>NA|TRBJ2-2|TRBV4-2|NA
CASSQDTQVVAGELFF
TGTGCCAGCAGCCAAGATACACAGGTAGTCGCCGGGGAGCTGTTTTTT
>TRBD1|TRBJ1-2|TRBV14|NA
CASSPRDRDLYGYTF
TGTGCCAGCAGCCCCCGGGACAGGGATCTCTATGGCTACACCTTC
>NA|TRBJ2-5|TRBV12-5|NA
CASGVPRLTETQYF
TGTGCTAGTGGTGTACCTAGGTTGACAGAGACCCAGTACTTC
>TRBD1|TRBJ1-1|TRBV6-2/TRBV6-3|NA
CASSSGQADTEAFF
TGTGCCAGCAGTTCCGGACAGGCCGACACTGAAGCTTTCTTT
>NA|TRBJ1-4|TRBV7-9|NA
CASSLRGTPEKLFF
TGTGCCAGCAGCTTACGCGGGACCCCTGAAAAACTGTTTTTT
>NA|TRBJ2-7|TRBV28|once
CASSSMQGGDTYEQYF
TGTGCCAGCAGTTCAATGCAGGGGGGTGACACCTACGAGCAGTACTTC
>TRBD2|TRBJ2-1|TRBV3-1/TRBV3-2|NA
CASSQVLAGMEFF
TGTGCCAGCAGCCAAGTACTAGCGGGAATGGAGTTCTTC
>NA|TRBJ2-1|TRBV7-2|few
CASSLRGLQYNEQFF
TGTGCCAGCAGCTTACGGGGACTCCAATACAATGAGCAGTTCTTC
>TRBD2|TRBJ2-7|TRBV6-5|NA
CASSSPAGGPGEQYF
TGTGCCAGCAGTAGTCCTGCGGGAGGGCCGGGTGAGCAGTACTTC
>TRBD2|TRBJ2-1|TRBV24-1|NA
CATQLAGDSYNEQFF
TGTGCCACCCAGTTAGCGGGAGACTCGTACAATGAGCAGTTCTTC
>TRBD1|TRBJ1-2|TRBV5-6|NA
CASSPQTGGSYGYGYTF
TGTGCCAGCAGCCCCCAGACAGGGGGTTCGTACGGCTATGGCTACACCTTC
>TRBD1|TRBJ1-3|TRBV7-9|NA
CASSSDRGSRAGNTIYF
TGTGCCAGCAGCTCCGACAGGGGGTCTAGGGCTGGAAACACCATATATTTT
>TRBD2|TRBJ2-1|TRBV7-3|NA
CASSPTGLVVNEQFF
TGTGCCAGCAGCCCTACTGGACTAGTTGTCAATGAGCAGTTCTTC
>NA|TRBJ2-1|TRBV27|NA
CASSFSQREQFF
TGTGCCAGCAGTTTTTCTCAGCGGGAGCAGTTCTTC
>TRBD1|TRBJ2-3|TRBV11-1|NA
CASSSFRGHDTQYF
TGTGCCAGCAGCTCTTTCAGGGGGCATGATACGCAGTATTTT
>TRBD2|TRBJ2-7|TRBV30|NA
CAWNAAGGYEQYF
TGTGCCTGGAATGCCGCGGGAGGGTACGAGCAGTACTTC
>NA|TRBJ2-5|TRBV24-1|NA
CATSDPGEGSGQETQYF
TGTGCCACCAGTGATCCCGGGGAAGGTAGCGGCCAAGAGACCCAGTACTTC
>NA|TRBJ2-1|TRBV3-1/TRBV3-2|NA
CASSSPRDSPYNEQFF
TGTGCCAGCAGCTCCCCCCGGGACTCACCGTACAATGAGCAGTTCTTC
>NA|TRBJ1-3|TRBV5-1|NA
CASSYSTGANTIYF
TGCGCCAGCAGCTATTCAACAGGAGCGAACACCATATATTTT